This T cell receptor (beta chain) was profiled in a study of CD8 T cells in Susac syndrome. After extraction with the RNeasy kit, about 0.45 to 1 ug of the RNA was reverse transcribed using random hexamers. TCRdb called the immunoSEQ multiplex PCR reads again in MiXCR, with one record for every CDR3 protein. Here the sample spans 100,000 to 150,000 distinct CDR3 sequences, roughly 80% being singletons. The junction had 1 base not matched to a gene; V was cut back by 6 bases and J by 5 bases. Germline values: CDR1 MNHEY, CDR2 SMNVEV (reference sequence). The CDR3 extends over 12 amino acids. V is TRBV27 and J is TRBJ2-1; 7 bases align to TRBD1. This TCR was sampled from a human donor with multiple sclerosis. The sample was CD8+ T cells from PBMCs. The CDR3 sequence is CASRGTDNEQFF. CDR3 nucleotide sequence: TGTGCCAGCAGAGGGACAGACAATGAGCAGTTCTTC.